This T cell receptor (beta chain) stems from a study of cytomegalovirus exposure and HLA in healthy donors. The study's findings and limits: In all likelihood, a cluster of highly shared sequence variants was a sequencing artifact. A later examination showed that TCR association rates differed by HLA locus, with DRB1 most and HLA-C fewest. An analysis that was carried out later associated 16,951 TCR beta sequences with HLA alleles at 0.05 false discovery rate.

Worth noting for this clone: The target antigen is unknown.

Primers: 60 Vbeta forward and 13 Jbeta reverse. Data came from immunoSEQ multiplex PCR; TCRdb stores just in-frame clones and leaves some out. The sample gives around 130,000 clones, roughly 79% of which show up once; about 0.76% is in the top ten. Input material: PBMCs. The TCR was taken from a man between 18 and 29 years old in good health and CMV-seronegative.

CDR3 loop: CASSPGLAPYNEQFF. The CDR3 nucleotides are TGTGCCAGTAGCCCGGGACTAGCTCCTTACAATGAGCAGTTCTTC. This chain joins TRBV19 and TRBJ2-1, with 9 bases identical to TRBD2. Germline trimming cut 6 bases from V and 4 bases from J; bases unmatched to any gene: 7. This CDR3 comprises 15 residues. The V gene's germline CDR1 is LNHDA and CDR2 SQIVND (reference sequence).